Listed below are T cell receptor beta chains from one sample, sequenced in a study of T cells in localized non-small cell lung cancer. The protocol was immunoSEQ multiplex PCR, while the TCRdb copy is restricted to in-frame clones and leaves out a portion. The repertoire consists of around 3,000 clones, with approximately 33% occurring once and the leading ten covering approximately 17%. Sequences were derived from lung tumor tissue, sampled before any cancer treatment. The receptors stem from an older female donor with stage II squamous cell lung carcinoma. CDR3s include the opening cysteine and the closing phenylalanine or tryptophan. D genes are given only for firm matches. Size values are once, few and many counts, or a class for expanded clones, and some rows have none.

clone_size: .; d_call: .; j_call: TRBJ1-1; cdr3_length: 14; v_call: TRBV18; cdr3_nt: TGTGCCAGCTCCCCCGACTGGATGAACACTGAAGCTTTCTTT; cdr3_aa: CASSPDWMNTEAFF
clone_size: few; d_call: TRBD1; j_call: TRBJ1-2; cdr3_length: 14; v_call: TRBV11-3; cdr3_nt: TGTGCCAGCAGCCGGACAGGGGGCTACTATGGCTACACCTTC; cdr3_aa: CASSRTGGYYGYTF
clone_size: .; d_call: .; j_call: TRBJ2-1; cdr3_length: 14; v_call: TRBV15; cdr3_nt: TGTGCCACCAGCACTTACCGACAGTACAATGAGCAGTTCTTC; cdr3_aa: CATSTYRQYNEQFF
clone_size: medium-sized; d_call: TRBD1; j_call: TRBJ1-1; cdr3_length: 16; v_call: TRBV11-3; cdr3_nt: TGTGCCAGCAGCACGCTGGACAGGACCCCGGGGGATGGGGCTTTCTTT; cdr3_aa: CASSTLDRTPGDGAFF
clone_size: .; d_call: .; j_call: TRBJ1-1; cdr3_length: 13; v_call: TRBV7-1; cdr3_nt: TGTGCCAGCAGCTTCGGGCGGAACACTGAAGCTTTCTTT; cdr3_aa: CASSFGRNTEAFF
clone_size: .; d_call: TRBD1; j_call: TRBJ1-2; cdr3_length: 15; v_call: TRBV19; cdr3_nt: TGTGCCAGTAGGACGGGACAGCCAGCTAACTATGGCTACACCTTC; cdr3_aa: CASRTGQPANYGYTF
clone_size: .; d_call: TRBD1; j_call: TRBJ1-2; cdr3_length: 15; v_call: TRBV14; cdr3_nt: TGTGCCAGCAGCCAAGACCTCGGGACAGCCTATGGCTACACCTTC; cdr3_aa: CASSQDLGTAYGYTF
clone_size: few; d_call: .; j_call: TRBJ1-2; cdr3_length: 15; v_call: TRBV9; cdr3_nt: TGTGCCAGCAGCGTAGAGGAGGGGCCGGTCTATGGCTACACCTTC; cdr3_aa: CASSVEEGPVYGYTF
clone_size: few; d_call: TRBD1; j_call: TRBJ1-6; cdr3_length: 19; v_call: TRBV7-7; cdr3_nt: TGTGCCAGCAGCCAAGGCCTATGGGGACAGGGGTCTTATAATTCACCCCTCCACTTT; cdr3_aa: CASSQGLWGQGSYNSPLHF
clone_size: medium-sized; d_call: TRBD2; j_call: TRBJ2-1; cdr3_length: 16; v_call: TRBV4-1; cdr3_nt: TGCGCCAGCAGCCAAGTAGCTAGCGGGGTCTACAATGAGCAGTTCTTC; cdr3_aa: CASSQVASGVYNEQFF
clone_size: .; d_call: TRBD2; j_call: TRBJ2-3; cdr3_length: 18; v_call: TRBV9; cdr3_nt: TGTGCCAGCAGCGTAGGCCCGGGGGGGATAGGTAGCACAGATACGCAGTATTTT; cdr3_aa: CASSVGPGGIGSTDTQYF
clone_size: .; d_call: .; j_call: TRBJ1-1; cdr3_length: 13; v_call: TRBV29-1; cdr3_nt: TGCAGCGCATCACAGGGAGTCAACACTGAAGCTTTCTTT; cdr3_aa: CSASQGVNTEAFF
clone_size: .; d_call: TRBD1; j_call: TRBJ1-4; cdr3_length: 15; v_call: TRBV19; cdr3_nt: TGTGCCAGTAGTCCTCGACAGGGAGCTAATGAAAAACTGTTTTTT; cdr3_aa: CASSPRQGANEKLFF
clone_size: .; d_call: .; j_call: TRBJ2-7; cdr3_length: 12; v_call: TRBV18; cdr3_nt: TGTGCCAGCTCAACAAGACCAGATGAGCAGTACTTC; cdr3_aa: CASSTRPDEQYF
clone_size: .; d_call: .; j_call: TRBJ2-3; cdr3_length: 12; v_call: TRBV30; cdr3_nt: TGTGCCTGGGCTAGGGATGCAGATACGCAGTATTTT; cdr3_aa: CAWARDADTQYF
clone_size: .; d_call: .; j_call: TRBJ2-1; cdr3_length: 14; v_call: TRBV23-1; cdr3_nt: TGCGCCAGCAGTCAGACGGGCTCCTACAATGAGCAGTTCTTC; cdr3_aa: CASSQTGSYNEQFF
clone_size: few; d_call: .; j_call: TRBJ1-6; cdr3_length: 16; v_call: TRBV1; cdr3_nt: TGCGCCAGCAGCCAAGAGGGACAGGGCCATAATTCACCCCTCCACTTT; cdr3_aa: CASSQEGQGHNSPLHF
clone_size: few; d_call: .; j_call: TRBJ2-3; cdr3_length: 13; v_call: TRBV12-5; cdr3_nt: TGTGCTAGTGGTTTGGTACCCCTTTATACGCAGTATTTT; cdr3_aa: CASGLVPLYTQYF
clone_size: .; d_call: .; j_call: TRBJ1-1; cdr3_length: 16; v_call: TRBV6-8; cdr3_nt: TGTGCCAGCAGCCCCTCGCCAGGAGATATGAACACTGAAGCTTTCTTT; cdr3_aa: CASSPSPGDMNTEAFF
clone_size: .; d_call: TRBD1; j_call: TRBJ1-1; cdr3_length: 14; v_call: TRBV29-1; cdr3_nt: TGCAGCGTCTCGAAGGGGGCTACGAACACTGAAGCTTTCTTT; cdr3_aa: CSVSKGATNTEAFF
clone_size: once; d_call: .; j_call: TRBJ1-4; cdr3_length: 13; v_call: TRBV30; cdr3_nt: TGTGCCTGGAGTGGAGAGAAAAATGAAAAACTGTTTTTT; cdr3_aa: CAWSGEKNEKLFF
clone_size: .; d_call: TRBD1; j_call: TRBJ2-7; cdr3_length: 15; v_call: TRBV14; cdr3_nt: TGTGCCAGCAGCCTAAGACAGGGGGGAAACTACGAGCAGTACTTC; cdr3_aa: CASSLRQGGNYEQYF
clone_size: large; d_call: .; j_call: TRBJ2-7; cdr3_length: 16; v_call: TRBV6-8; cdr3_nt: TGTGCCAGCAGTTATTCGGGCGGCCAATACTCCTACGAGCAGTACTTC; cdr3_aa: CASSYSGGQYSYEQYF
clone_size: few; d_call: .; j_call: TRBJ2-3; cdr3_length: 12; v_call: TRBV9; cdr3_nt: TGTGCCAGCAGTTCGTTCACAGATACGCAGTATTTT; cdr3_aa: CASSSFTDTQYF
clone_size: .; d_call: TRBD2; j_call: TRBJ2-1; cdr3_length: 16; v_call: TRBV9; cdr3_nt: TGTGCCAGCAGCGTAGGGCCAGCGGGGGGAAGCAATGAGCAGTTCTTC; cdr3_aa: CASSVGPAGGSNEQFF
clone_size: medium-sized; d_call: .; j_call: TRBJ1-2; cdr3_length: 14; v_call: TRBV4-1; cdr3_nt: TGCGCCAGCACCCAGGAAGAGGGGAACTATGGCTACACCTTC; cdr3_aa: CASTQEEGNYGYTF
clone_size: .; d_call: .; j_call: TRBJ1-4; cdr3_length: 16; v_call: TRBV18; cdr3_nt: TGTGCCAGCTCACCTAATCTCCAGGCCGCTAATGAAAAACTGTTTTTT; cdr3_aa: CASSPNLQAANEKLFF
clone_size: few; d_call: TRBD2; j_call: TRBJ2-3; cdr3_length: 14; v_call: TRBV6-8; cdr3_nt: TGTGCCAGCAGGGATAGCGGGGGGTTCGGTACGCAGTATTTT; cdr3_aa: CASRDSGGFGTQYF
clone_size: few; d_call: .; j_call: TRBJ1-4; cdr3_length: 15; v_call: TRBV1; cdr3_nt: TGCGCCAGCAGCCGGGGGGCAGGGCAGGATGAAAAACTGTTTTTT; cdr3_aa: CASSRGAGQDEKLFF
clone_size: few; d_call: TRBD2; j_call: TRBJ2-5; cdr3_length: 14; v_call: TRBV9; cdr3_nt: TGTGCCAGCAGTCTAGCGGGGGGCCTAGAGACCCAGTACTTC; cdr3_aa: CASSLAGGLETQYF
clone_size: medium-sized; d_call: .; j_call: TRBJ1-4; cdr3_length: 17; v_call: TRBV11-3; cdr3_nt: TGTGCCAGCAGCTTGTTGGGGGACACCTCAACTAATGAAAAACTGTTTTTT; cdr3_aa: CASSLLGDTSTNEKLFF
clone_size: .; d_call: TRBD2; j_call: TRBJ2-7; cdr3_length: 17; v_call: TRBV6-8; cdr3_nt: TGTGCCAGCAGTTACTCGAATCTACTCAGCGGGGTCTACGAGCAGTACTTC; cdr3_aa: CASSYSNLLSGVYEQYF
clone_size: .; d_call: TRBD1; j_call: TRBJ1-1; cdr3_length: 15; v_call: TRBV18; cdr3_nt: TGTGCCAGCTCACCTATCGACAGGGCAAAAAATGAAGCTTTCTTT; cdr3_aa: CASSPIDRAKNEAFF
clone_size: .; d_call: .; j_call: TRBJ1-4; cdr3_length: 14; v_call: TRBV6-8; cdr3_nt: TGTGCCAGCAGTTACGAGGGAGGTGGTGAAAAACTGTTTTTT; cdr3_aa: CASSYEGGGEKLFF
clone_size: medium-sized; d_call: .; j_call: TRBJ1-1; cdr3_length: 13; v_call: TRBV6-1; cdr3_nt: TGTGCCAGCAGTGAAGCGCTTTTTCAGAGGGCTTTCTTT; cdr3_aa: CASSEALFQRAFF
clone_size: .; d_call: TRBD2; j_call: TRBJ2-7; cdr3_length: 16; v_call: TRBV18; cdr3_nt: TGTGCCAGCTCACCACTGCCAATGAGGGGAGGGGACGAGCAGTACTTC; cdr3_aa: CASSPLPMRGGDEQYF
clone_size: .; d_call: TRBD2; j_call: TRBJ2-5; cdr3_length: 15; v_call: TRBV19; cdr3_nt: TGTGCCAGTAGTATTTTAGCGGGGGGCCAAGAGACCCAGTACTTC; cdr3_aa: CASSILAGGQETQYF
clone_size: .; d_call: .; j_call: TRBJ2-1; cdr3_length: 15; v_call: TRBV5-1; cdr3_nt: TGCGCCAGCAGCTTGGGGCACCGGGATCTCAATGAGCAGTTCTTC; cdr3_aa: CASSLGHRDLNEQFF
clone_size: few; d_call: .; j_call: TRBJ1-5; cdr3_length: 15; v_call: TRBV19; cdr3_nt: TGTGCCAGTAGTACGTACAGGGATAGCAATCAGCCCCAGCATTTT; cdr3_aa: CASSTYRDSNQPQHF
clone_size: few; d_call: .; j_call: TRBJ1-5; cdr3_length: 16; v_call: TRBV19; cdr3_nt: TGTGCCAGTAGCCTGATAGGGCAGGGAGGCAATCAGCCCCAGCATTTT; cdr3_aa: CASSLIGQGGNQPQHF
clone_size: .; d_call: .; j_call: TRBJ1-3; cdr3_length: 14; v_call: TRBV19; cdr3_nt: TGTGCCAGTAGTATCGGACAGTCTGGAAACACCATATATTTT; cdr3_aa: CASSIGQSGNTIYF
clone_size: few; d_call: .; j_call: TRBJ2-5; cdr3_length: 14; v_call: TRBV5-1; cdr3_nt: TGCGCCAGCAGCCAAGATTTACAGGAAGAGACCCAGTACTTC; cdr3_aa: CASSQDLQEETQYF
clone_size: large; d_call: TRBD2; j_call: TRBJ2-5; cdr3_length: 18; v_call: TRBV19; cdr3_nt: TGTGCCAGTAGTATTATAGGAGGACTAGCGGGGGTGTTTGAGACCCAGTACTTC; cdr3_aa: CASSIIGGLAGVFETQYF
clone_size: .; d_call: .; j_call: TRBJ1-1; cdr3_length: 15; v_call: TRBV18; cdr3_nt: TGTGCCAGCTCACTAGGAGGGGGGGGAGGCACTGAAGCTTTCTTT; cdr3_aa: CASSLGGGGGTEAFF
clone_size: few; d_call: TRBD2; j_call: TRBJ2-1; cdr3_length: 16; v_call: TRBV11-3; cdr3_nt: TGTGCCAGCAGCTTAATAGGGGAGGGAAAGGGCAATGAGCAGTTCTTC; cdr3_aa: CASSLIGEGKGNEQFF
clone_size: few; d_call: .; j_call: TRBJ1-3; cdr3_length: 16; v_call: TRBV10-3; cdr3_nt: TGTGCCAGCGGTAGTTCGGGCCCAAACTCTGGAAACACCATATATTTT; cdr3_aa: CASGSSGPNSGNTIYF
clone_size: few; d_call: .; j_call: TRBJ2-2; cdr3_length: 15; v_call: TRBV11-3; cdr3_nt: TGTGCCAGCAGCTTTGGGGCAGGGAACACCGGGGAGCTGTTTTTT; cdr3_aa: CASSFGAGNTGELFF
clone_size: .; d_call: .; j_call: TRBJ1-5; cdr3_length: 14; v_call: TRBV25-1; cdr3_nt: TGTGCCAGCAGTGATGGGTACGCCAATCAGCCCCAGCATTTT; cdr3_aa: CASSDGYANQPQHF
clone_size: medium-sized; d_call: .; j_call: TRBJ1-1; cdr3_length: 12; v_call: TRBV6-8; cdr3_nt: TGTGCCAGCAGTTACGGGAGGACTGAAGCTTTCTTT; cdr3_aa: CASSYGRTEAFF
clone_size: once; d_call: .; j_call: TRBJ1-1; cdr3_length: 14; v_call: TRBV15; cdr3_nt: TGTGCCACCAGCAGAGGGGGTGGGAACACTGAAGCTTTCTTT; cdr3_aa: CATSRGGGNTEAFF
clone_size: .; d_call: .; j_call: TRBJ1-2; cdr3_length: 15; v_call: TRBV11-3; cdr3_nt: TGTGCCAGCAGCTTACAGGGGATCGCTAACTATGGCTACACCTTC; cdr3_aa: CASSLQGIANYGYTF
clone_size: .; d_call: TRBD1; j_call: TRBJ2-2; cdr3_length: 16; v_call: TRBV14; cdr3_nt: TGTGCCAGCAGTCTCAACCCGACAGGGGTGAGCGGGGAGCTGTTTTTT; cdr3_aa: CASSLNPTGVSGELFF
clone_size: .; d_call: .; j_call: TRBJ2-1; cdr3_length: 18; v_call: TRBV7-1; cdr3_nt: TGTGCCAGCAGTTTAAGGGCGACAGCATTCTTCTCCTACAATGAGCAGTTCTTC; cdr3_aa: CASSLRATAFFSYNEQFF